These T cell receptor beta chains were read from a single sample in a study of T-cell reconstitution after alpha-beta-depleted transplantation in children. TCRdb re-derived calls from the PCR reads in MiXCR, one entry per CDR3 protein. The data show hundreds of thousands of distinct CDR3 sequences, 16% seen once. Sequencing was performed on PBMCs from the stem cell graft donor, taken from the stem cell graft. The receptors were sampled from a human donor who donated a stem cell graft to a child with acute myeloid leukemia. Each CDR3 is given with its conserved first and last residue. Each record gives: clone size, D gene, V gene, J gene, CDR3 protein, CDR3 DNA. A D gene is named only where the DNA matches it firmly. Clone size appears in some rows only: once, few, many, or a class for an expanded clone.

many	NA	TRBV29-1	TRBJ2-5	CSVGARSQETQYF	TGCAGCGTTGGGGCTCGCAGCCAAGAGACCCAGTACTTC
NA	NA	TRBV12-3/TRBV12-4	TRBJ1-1	CASYREGGTEAFF	TGTGCCAGCTACAGGGAAGGGGGCACTGAAGCTTTCTTT
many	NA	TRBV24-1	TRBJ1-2	CATSDRDRADYTF	TGTGCCACCAGTGACCGAGACCGGGCAGACTACACCTTC
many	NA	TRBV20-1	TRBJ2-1	CSSDGYNEQFF	TGCAGTTCAGACGGGTACAATGAGCAGTTCTTC
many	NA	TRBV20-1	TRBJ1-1	CSASHWNTEAFF	TGCAGTGCTTCTCACTGGAACACTGAAGCTTTCTTT
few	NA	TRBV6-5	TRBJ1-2	CASSYSGPHRDNYGYTF	TGTGCCAGCAGTTACTCGGGGCCCCACAGGGACAACTATGGCTACACCTTC
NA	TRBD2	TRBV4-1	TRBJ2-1	CASSQAAGGPEQFF	TGCGCCAGCAGCCAAGCGGCGGGGGGGCCTGAGCAGTTCTTC
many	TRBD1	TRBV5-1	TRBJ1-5	CASSLAGTDYQPQHF	TGCGCCAGCAGCTTGGCCGGGACAGATTATCAGCCCCAGCATTTT
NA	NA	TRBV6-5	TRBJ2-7	CASSDSTGPGEQYF	TGTGCCAGCAGTGACTCGACAGGTCCCGGGGAGCAGTACTTC
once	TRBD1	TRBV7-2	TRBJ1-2	CASSFSGTGDGYTF	TGTGCCAGCAGCTTCAGCGGGACAGGGGATGGCTACACCTTC
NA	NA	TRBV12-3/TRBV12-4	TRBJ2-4	CASNPGPSPQNIQYF	TGTGCCAGCAATCCGGGGCCAAGCCCCCAAAACATTCAGTACTTC
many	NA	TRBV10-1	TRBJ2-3	CASSGEILPTDTQYF	TGCGCCAGCAGTGGGGAAATTCTGCCGACAGATACGCAGTATTTT
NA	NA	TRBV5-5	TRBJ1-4	CASSSLVQGGNEKLFF	TGTGCCAGCAGCTCCCTCGTTCAGGGAGGGAATGAAAAACTGTTTTTT
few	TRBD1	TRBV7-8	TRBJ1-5	CASSLGDSYQPQHF	TGTGCCAGCAGCTTAGGGGACAGCTATCAGCCCCAGCATTTT
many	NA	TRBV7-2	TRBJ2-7	CASSADGLEEQYF	TGTGCCAGCAGCGCCGACGGTCTTGAGGAGCAGTACTTC
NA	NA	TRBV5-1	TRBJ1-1	CASSLAEGIGYTEAFF	TGCGCCAGCAGCTTGGCCGAGGGGATTGGGTACACTGAAGCTTTCTTT
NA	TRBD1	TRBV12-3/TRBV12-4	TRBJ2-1	CASSLEGGHNEQFF	TGTGCCAGCAGTTTAGAAGGGGGCCACAATGAGCAGTTCTTC
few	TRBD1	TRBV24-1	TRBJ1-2	CATSDLTGEGTYGYTF	TGTGCCACCAGTGATTTGACAGGGGAGGGTACCTATGGCTACACCTTC
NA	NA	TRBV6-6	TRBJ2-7	CASSYPPGYEQYF	TGTGCCAGCAGTTATCCCCCGGGGTACGAGCAGTACTTC
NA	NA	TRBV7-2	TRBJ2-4	CASSPGPGENIQYF	TGTGCCAGCAGCCCGGGACCGGGGGAAAACATTCAGTACTTC
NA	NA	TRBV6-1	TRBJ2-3	CASTPWGEGTQYF	TGTGCCAGCACCCCATGGGGAGAGGGAACGCAGTATTTT
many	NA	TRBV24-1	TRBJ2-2	CATSDLAHLGTGELFF	TGTGCCACCAGTGATTTGGCACATCTGGGAACCGGGGAGCTGTTTTTT
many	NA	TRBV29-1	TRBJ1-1	CSVTGDTLNTEAFF	TGCAGCGTGACTGGGGACACATTGAACACTGAAGCTTTCTTT
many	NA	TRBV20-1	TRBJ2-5	CSAPDSLKETQYF	TGCAGTGCTCCCGACAGTCTTAAAGAGACCCAGTACTTC
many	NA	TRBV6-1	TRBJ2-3	CASSGGGDTDTQYF	TGTGCCAGCAGTGGAGGGGGGGACACAGATACGCAGTATTTT
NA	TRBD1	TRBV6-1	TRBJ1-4	CASTLTGAPNEKLFF	TGTGCCAGCACTCTGACAGGGGCTCCTAATGAAAAACTGTTTTTT
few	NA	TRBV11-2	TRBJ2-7	CASSPWRRATGRDEQYF	TGTGCCAGCAGTCCATGGCGCCGGGCCACAGGGAGGGACGAGCAGTACTTC
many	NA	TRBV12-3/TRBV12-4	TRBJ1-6	CASSLGESPLHF	TGTGCCAGCAGTTTAGGGGAATCACCCCTCCACTTT
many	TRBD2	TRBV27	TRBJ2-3	CASSFGGFRADTQYF	TGTGCCAGCAGCTTCGGGGGGTTTAGAGCAGATACGCAGTATTTT
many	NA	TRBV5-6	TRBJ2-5	CASSLQQMKTQYF	TGTGCCAGCAGCTTGCAACAGATGAAGACCCAGTACTTC
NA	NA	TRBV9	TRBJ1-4	CASSVQGFGEKLFF	TGTGCCAGCAGCGTACAAGGGTTTGGTGAAAAACTGTTTTTT
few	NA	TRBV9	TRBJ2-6	CASSVTGANVLTF	TGTGCCAGCAGCGTAACTGGGGCCAACGTCCTGACTTTC
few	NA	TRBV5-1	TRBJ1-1	CASSLKSYTGPMNTEAFF	TGCGCCAGCAGCTTGAAATCTTATACAGGCCCGATGAACACTGAAGCTTTCTTT
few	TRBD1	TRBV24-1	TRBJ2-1	CATSDAPGQGSNEQFF	TGTGCCACCAGTGATGCTCCGGGACAGGGGTCCAATGAGCAGTTCTTC
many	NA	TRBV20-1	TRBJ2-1	CSAPWGVDYNEQFF	TGCAGTGCCCCCTGGGGCGTGGACTACAATGAGCAGTTCTTC
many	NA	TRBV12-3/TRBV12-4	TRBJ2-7	CASSPGRREQYF	TGTGCCAGCAGTCCCGGACGTCGCGAGCAGTACTTC
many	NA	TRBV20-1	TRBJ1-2	CSARTSGGPRNYGYTF	TGCAGTGCCAGGACTAGCGGGGGGCCCAGGAACTATGGCTACACCTTC
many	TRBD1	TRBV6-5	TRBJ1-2	CASSYLGTALDGYTF	TGTGCCAGCAGTTACCTAGGGACAGCCCTGGATGGCTACACCTTC
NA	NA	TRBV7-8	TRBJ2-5	CASSPTPRDEETQYF	TGTGCCAGCAGCCCAACCCCCAGGGATGAAGAGACCCAGTACTTC
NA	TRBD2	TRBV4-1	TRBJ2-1	CASSSGGFDEQFF	TGCGCCAGCAGCTCCGGGGGGTTCGATGAGCAGTTCTTC
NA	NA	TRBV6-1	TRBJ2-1	CASSPGTQTYNEQFF	TGTGCCAGCAGCCCCGGGACCCAAACCTACAATGAGCAGTTCTTC
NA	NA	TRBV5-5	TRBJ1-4	CASSVDSYNEKLFF	TGTGCCAGCAGCGTCGACAGCTACAATGAAAAACTGTTTTTT
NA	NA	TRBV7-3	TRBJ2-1	CASKKTGTYNEQFF	TGTGCCAGCAAAAAAACAGGAACCTACAATGAGCAGTTCTTC
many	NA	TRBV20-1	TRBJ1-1	CSALRVNTEAFF	TGCAGTGCTTTACGGGTGAACACTGAAGCTTTCTTT
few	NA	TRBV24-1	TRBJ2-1	CATSDNSWDEQFF	TGTGCCACCAGTGATAACAGTTGGGATGAGCAGTTCTTC
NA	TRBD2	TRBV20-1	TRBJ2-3	CSVERGDGTDTQYF	TGCAGTGTTGAACGGGGGGATGGCACAGATACGCAGTATTTT